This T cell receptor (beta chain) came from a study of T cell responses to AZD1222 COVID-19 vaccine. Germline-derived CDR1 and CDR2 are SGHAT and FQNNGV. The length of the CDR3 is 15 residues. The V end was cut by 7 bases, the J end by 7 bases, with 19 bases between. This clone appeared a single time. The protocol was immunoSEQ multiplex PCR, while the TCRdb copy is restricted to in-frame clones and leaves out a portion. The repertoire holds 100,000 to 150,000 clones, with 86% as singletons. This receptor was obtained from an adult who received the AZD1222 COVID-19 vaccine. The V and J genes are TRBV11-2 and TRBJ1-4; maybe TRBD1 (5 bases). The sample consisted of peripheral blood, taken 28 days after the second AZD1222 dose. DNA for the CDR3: TGTGCCAGCACCGAAGCTGGGGCGCGGGGTGAAAAACTGTTTTTT. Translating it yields CASTEAGARGEKLFF.